The rows below give T cell receptor beta chains drawn from one sample of a study of cytomegalovirus exposure and HLA in healthy donors. The table came from immunoSEQ multiplex PCR; TCRdb's copy has only in-frame clones and leaves some out. Of 230,000 or so clones detected, approximately 91% appear once; the ten largest clones hold about 1.5%. Sample: PBMCs. The receptors derive from a girl aged 2-10 years in good health and CMV-seronegative. CDR3s include the opening cysteine and the closing phenylalanine or tryptophan. D genes are given only for firm matches. Clone size appears in some rows only: once, few, many, or a class for an expanded clone.

TRBV5-6	TRBJ2-5	NA	TRBD1	CASSSLGQAGETQYF	TGTGCCAGCAGCTCCCTGGGACAGGCGGGGGAGACCCAGTACTTC
TRBV19	TRBJ1-5	NA	NA	CASSIANLGNQPQHF	TGTGCCAGTAGTATAGCCAACCTAGGCAATCAGCCCCAGCATTTT
TRBV6-5	TRBJ2-7	NA	TRBD2	CASSYSSGSSYEQYF	TGTGCCAGCAGTTACTCTAGCGGGAGCTCCTACGAGCAGTACTTC
TRBV6-5	TRBJ2-7	NA	NA	CASSYSSLSYEQYF	TGTGCCAGCAGTTACTCGAGTCTATCCTACGAGCAGTACTTC
TRBV6-1	TRBJ2-3	NA	NA	CASSEAKLSTDTQYF	TGTGCCAGCAGTGAAGCCAAGCTGAGCACAGATACGCAGTATTTT
TRBV6-4	TRBJ1-5	NA	NA	CASSDSGGNQPQHF	TGTGCCAGCAGTGACTCAGGGGGCAATCAGCCCCAGCATTTT
TRBV27	TRBJ1-1	NA	NA	CASSLYWEGGGTEAFF	TGTGCCAGCAGTTTATACTGGGAGGGCGGGGGAACTGAAGCTTTCTTT
TRBV12-2	TRBJ1-1	few	NA	CASRSSPGTLNTEAFF	TGTGCAAGTCGCTCAAGTCCGGGGACATTGAACACTGAAGCTTTCTTT
TRBV2	TRBJ2-3	NA	TRBD2	CASGSGTDTDTQYF	TGTGCCAGCGGTAGCGGGACCGACACAGATACGCAGTATTTT
TRBV27	TRBJ2-1	NA	TRBD2	CASSLRTSGGYNEQFF	TGTGCCAGCAGTTTACGGACTAGCGGGGGATACAATGAGCAGTTCTTC
TRBV7-8	TRBJ1-5	NA	NA	CASSLARVPGGQPQHF	TGTGCCAGCAGCTTAGCGAGGGTCCCGGGGGGTCAGCCCCAGCATTTT
TRBV28	TRBJ1-1	NA	NA	CASSIPSTRAEAFF	TGTGCCAGCAGCATCCCGTCCACGAGGGCTGAAGCTTTCTTT
TRBV10-3	TRBJ2-1	NA	NA	CASEKGREQFF	TGTGCCTCAGAAAAGGGGCGTGAGCAGTTCTTC
TRBV5-4	TRBJ2-3	NA	TRBD1	CASEGQTTDTQYF	TGTGCCAGCGAGGGACAGACGACAGATACGCAGTATTTT
TRBV30	TRBJ1-2	NA	NA	CASSGGGYGYTF	TGTGCCTCTAGTGGGGGCGGGTATGGCTACACCTTC
TRBV29-1	TRBJ2-3	NA	NA	CSVQGGERSTDTQYF	TGCAGCGTTCAAGGGGGGGAGCGGAGCACAGATACGCAGTATTTT
TRBV5-4	TRBJ2-4	NA	NA	CASSFLDSKNIQYF	TGTGCCAGCAGCTTCCTAGACTCCAAAAACATTCAGTACTTC
TRBV7-9	TRBJ1-1	NA	TRBD1	CASSRQGRGTEAFF	TGTGCCAGCAGTCGACAGGGTAGGGGCACTGAAGCTTTCTTT
TRBV13	TRBJ2-7	NA	NA	CASSTTGGGHYREQYF	TGTGCCAGCAGCACGACAGGTGGTGGGCACTACCGCGAGCAGTACTTC
TRBV7-3	TRBJ2-2	NA	TRBD1	CASSSDRGIGELFF	TGTGCCAGCAGCTCCGACAGGGGGATCGGGGAGCTGTTTTTT
TRBV2	TRBJ2-3	once	NA	CARQQGSSTDTQYF	TGTGCCAGGCAACAGGGTTCAAGCACAGATACGCAGTATTTT
TRBV7-8	TRBJ1-2	NA	TRBD1	CASSSDADRAFRYGYTF	TGTGCCAGCAGCTCTGACGCCGACAGGGCGTTTAGGTATGGCTACACCTTC
TRBV30	TRBJ2-1	NA	NA	CAWEAAGLYNEQFF	TGTGCCTGGGAGGCGGCGGGACTCTACAATGAGCAGTTCTTC
TRBV2	TRBJ2-7	NA	NA	CASNRDITYEQYF	TGTGCCAGCAACCGGGACATAACCTACGAGCAGTACTTC
TRBV4-2	TRBJ2-7	NA	NA	CASSQGPGGGALEQYF	TGTGCCAGCAGCCAAGGCCCTGGTGGGGGGGCCCTCGAGCAGTACTTC
TRBV5-4	TRBJ1-5	NA	TRBD1	CASSHRGSNQPQHF	TGTGCCAGCAGCCACAGGGGTAGCAATCAGCCCCAGCATTTT
TRBV4-2	TRBJ2-7	few	TRBD2	CASSPGLAAYEQYF	TGTGCCAGCAGCCCGGGACTAGCGGCCTACGAGCAGTACTTC
TRBV7-9	TRBJ2-1	NA	TRBD1	CASSQRDRGNEQFF	TGTGCCAGCAGCCAGCGAGACAGGGGGAATGAGCAGTTCTTC
TRBV30	TRBJ1-6	once	NA	CAWSKGGNSPLHF	TGTGCCTGGAGTAAGGGGGGGAATTCACCCCTCCACTTT
TRBV27	TRBJ2-7	NA	TRBD1	CASSPRQGAKDEQYF	TGTGCCAGCAGTCCCCGACAGGGGGCAAAGGACGAGCAGTACTTC
TRBV18	TRBJ2-1	NA	NA	CASSLTGSSLDEQFF	TGTGCCAGCTCACTCACGGGGTCCTCCCTCGATGAGCAGTTCTTC
TRBV18	TRBJ2-7	NA	NA	CASSPPGRNSYEQYF	TGTGCCAGCTCACCACCGGGCCGGAACTCCTACGAGCAGTACTTC
TRBV10-2	TRBJ1-5	once	NA	CASSDGEISNQPQHF	TGCGCCAGCAGTGACGGGGAGATAAGCAATCAGCCCCAGCATTTT
TRBV6-1	TRBJ1-2	NA	TRBD1	CASRTGDLEGYTF	TGTGCCAGCAGGACAGGGGATTTAGAGGGCTACACCTTC
TRBV18	TRBJ2-1	once	TRBD2	CASSRTSGRQSSYNEQFF	TGTGCCAGCTCAAGGACTAGCGGGAGGCAGAGCTCCTACAATGAGCAGTTCTTC
TRBV6-1	TRBJ1-2	NA	NA	CASSYGGGYTF	TGTGCCAGCAGTTATGGGGGGGGCTACACCTTC
TRBV30	TRBJ2-7	NA	TRBD1	CAWSRDRGYEQYF	TGTGCCTGGAGCAGGGACAGGGGATACGAGCAGTACTTC
TRBV9	TRBJ1-5	NA	NA	CASSVGSGSGNQPQHF	TGTGCCAGCAGCGTAGGTAGCGGATCGGGCAATCAGCCCCAGCATTTT
TRBV28	TRBJ1-5	NA	TRBD1	CASSPRGTGEGQPQHF	TGTGCCAGCAGCCCCCGTGGGACAGGGGAGGGGCAGCCCCAGCATTTT
TRBV27	TRBJ1-5	NA	TRBD1	CASSPWDSNQLQHF	TGTGCCAGCAGTCCATGGGACAGCAATCAGCTCCAGCATTTT
TRBV6-1	TRBJ2-3	NA	TRBD2	CASSEGGLAGFTDTQYF	TGTGCCAGCAGTGAAGGGGGACTAGCGGGATTTACAGATACGCAGTATTTT
TRBV5-1	TRBJ2-2	NA	TRBD2	CASSRLATNTGELFF	TGCGCCAGCAGCCGACTAGCAACGAACACCGGGGAGCTGTTTTTT
TRBV9	TRBJ2-2	NA	NA	CASSVGPWVPGTGELFF	TGTGCCAGCAGCGTAGGCCCGTGGGTCCCGGGAACCGGGGAGCTGTTTTTT
TRBV6-5	TRBJ1-4	once	NA	CASASVIGGEKLFF	TGTGCCAGCGCATCAGTTATCGGGGGTGAAAAACTGTTTTTT
TRBV6-5	TRBJ2-3	NA	NA	CASSNYDSLTDTQYF	TGTGCCAGCAGTAATTACGACAGCCTCACAGATACGCAGTATTTT
TRBV11-2	TRBJ2-3	NA	TRBD2	CASSPRGDYPTDTQYF	TGTGCCAGCAGCCCACGGGGGGACTATCCTACAGATACGCAGTATTTT
TRBV6-6	TRBJ1-4	NA	TRBD1	CASSVFTGTGDEKLFF	TGTGCCAGCAGTGTCTTCACCGGGACAGGGGATGAAAAACTGTTTTTT
TRBV5-1	TRBJ1-4	NA	NA	CASSLAGSPAEKLFF	TGCGCCAGCAGCTTGGCGGGGTCTCCTGCCGAAAAACTGTTTTTT
TRBV18	TRBJ1-4	NA	NA	CASSPRTGQNEKLFF	TGTGCCAGCTCACCCCGGACGGGACAAAATGAAAAACTGTTTTTT
TRBV6-6	TRBJ1-5	NA	NA	CASSRLGGQINQPQHF	TGTGCCAGCAGCCGCCTAGGAGGACAGATCAATCAGCCCCAGCATTTT
TRBV6-6	TRBJ1-1	NA	NA	CASSYTWEGAFF	TGTGCCAGCAGTTACACCTGGGAGGGAGCTTTCTTT
TRBV12-5	TRBJ2-5	NA	NA	CASGSSLPQETQYF	TGTGCTAGTGGTTCCAGTTTACCCCAAGAGACCCAGTACTTC
TRBV11-2	TRBJ2-7	NA	NA	CASSMSGTHYEQYF	TGTGCCAGCAGCATGTCCGGGACTCACTACGAGCAGTACTTC
TRBV7-9	TRBJ2-7	NA	NA	CASSFSSTYEQYF	TGTGCCAGCAGCTTTTCTAGTACCTACGAGCAGTACTTC
TRBV30	TRBJ1-1	NA	NA	CAWSSLRGEAFF	TGTGCCTGGAGTTCCCTCCGGGGGGAAGCTTTCTTT
TRBV11-2	TRBJ2-7	NA	NA	CASSQPGIAYEQYF	TGTGCCAGCAGCCAACCCGGGATAGCCTACGAGCAGTACTTC
TRBV6-4	TRBJ2-1	once	TRBD1	CASSPTGGSYNEQFF	TGTGCCAGCAGTCCAACAGGGGGTTCCTACAATGAGCAGTTCTTC
TRBV29-1	TRBJ2-7	NA	NA	CSVAGSTSYEQYF	TGCAGCGTCGCCGGGTCCACCTCCTACGAGCAGTACTTC
TRBV4-2	TRBJ1-6	NA	TRBD1	CASSQDWDRVGPLHF	TGTGCCAGCAGCCAAGACTGGGACAGGGTAGGGCCCCTCCACTTT